The clone carrying this TCR beta chain was observed once. Its cognate antigen is unknown. This table comes from immunoSEQ multiplex PCR, and its TCRdb copy is limited to in-frame clones, with some not included. The sample consists of roughly 150,000 clones, about nine tenths of them appearing once. This sample is part of a study of T cell responses to AZD1222 COVID-19 vaccine. Study-wide findings and caveats: Clonal diversity was possibly underestimated, and white British individuals and females predominated among donors. Close to half of spike-specific TCRs reportedly recognize unmutated variant regions.

This TCR was sampled from an adult who received the AZD1222 COVID-19 vaccine. Sequences were derived from peripheral blood, sampled 28 days after the second AZD1222 dose.

The CDR3 coding sequence is TGTGCCACCAGCAGAGGCGATCACGGGGAGCTGTTTTTT. This gives the protein CATSRGDHGELFF. The chain carries TRBV15 and TRBJ2-2, with D hard to call. The V end was cut by 1 base, the J end by 7 bases, with 7 bases between. Germline V lookup: CDR1 LNHNV, CDR2 YYDKDF (reference sequence). The CDR3 length is 13 residues.